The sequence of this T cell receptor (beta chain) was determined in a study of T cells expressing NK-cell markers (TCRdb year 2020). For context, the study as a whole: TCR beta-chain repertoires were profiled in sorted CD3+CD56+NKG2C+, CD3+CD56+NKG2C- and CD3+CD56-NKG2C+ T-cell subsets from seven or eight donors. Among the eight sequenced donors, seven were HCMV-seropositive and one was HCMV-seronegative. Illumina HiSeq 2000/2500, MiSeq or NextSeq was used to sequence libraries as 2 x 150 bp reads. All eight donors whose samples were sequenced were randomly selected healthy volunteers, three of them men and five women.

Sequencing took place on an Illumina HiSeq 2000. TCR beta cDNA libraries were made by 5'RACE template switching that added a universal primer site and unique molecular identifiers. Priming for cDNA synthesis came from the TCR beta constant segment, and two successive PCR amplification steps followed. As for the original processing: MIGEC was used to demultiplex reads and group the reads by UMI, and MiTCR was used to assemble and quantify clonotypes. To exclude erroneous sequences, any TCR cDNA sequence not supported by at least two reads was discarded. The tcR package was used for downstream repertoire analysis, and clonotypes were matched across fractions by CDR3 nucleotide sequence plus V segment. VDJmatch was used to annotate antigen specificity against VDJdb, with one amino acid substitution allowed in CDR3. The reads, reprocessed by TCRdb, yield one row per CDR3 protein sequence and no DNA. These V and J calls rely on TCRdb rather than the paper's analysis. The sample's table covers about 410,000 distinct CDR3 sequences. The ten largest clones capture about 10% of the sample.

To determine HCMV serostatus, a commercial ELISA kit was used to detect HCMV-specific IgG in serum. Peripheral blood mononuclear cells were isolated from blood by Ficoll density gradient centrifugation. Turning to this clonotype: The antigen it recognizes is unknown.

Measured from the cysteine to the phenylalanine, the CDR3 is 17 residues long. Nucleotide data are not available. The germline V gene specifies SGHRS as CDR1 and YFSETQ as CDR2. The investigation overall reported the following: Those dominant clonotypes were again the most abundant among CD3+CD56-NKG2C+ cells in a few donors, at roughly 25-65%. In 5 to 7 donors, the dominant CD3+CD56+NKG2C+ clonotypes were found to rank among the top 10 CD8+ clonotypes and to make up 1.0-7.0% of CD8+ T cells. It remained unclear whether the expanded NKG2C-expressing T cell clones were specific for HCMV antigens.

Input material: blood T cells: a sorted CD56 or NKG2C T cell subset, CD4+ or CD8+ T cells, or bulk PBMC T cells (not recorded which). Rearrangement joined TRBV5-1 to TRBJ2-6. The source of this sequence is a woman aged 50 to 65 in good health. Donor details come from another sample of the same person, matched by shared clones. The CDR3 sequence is CASSPILDPSGANVLTF. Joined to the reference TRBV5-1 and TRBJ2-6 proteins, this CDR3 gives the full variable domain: KAGVTQTPRYLIKTRGQQVTLSCSPISGHRSVSWYQQTPGQGLQFLFEYFSETQRNKGNFPGRFSGRQFSNSRSEMNVSTLELGDSALYLCASSPILDPSGANVLTFGAGSRLTVL.